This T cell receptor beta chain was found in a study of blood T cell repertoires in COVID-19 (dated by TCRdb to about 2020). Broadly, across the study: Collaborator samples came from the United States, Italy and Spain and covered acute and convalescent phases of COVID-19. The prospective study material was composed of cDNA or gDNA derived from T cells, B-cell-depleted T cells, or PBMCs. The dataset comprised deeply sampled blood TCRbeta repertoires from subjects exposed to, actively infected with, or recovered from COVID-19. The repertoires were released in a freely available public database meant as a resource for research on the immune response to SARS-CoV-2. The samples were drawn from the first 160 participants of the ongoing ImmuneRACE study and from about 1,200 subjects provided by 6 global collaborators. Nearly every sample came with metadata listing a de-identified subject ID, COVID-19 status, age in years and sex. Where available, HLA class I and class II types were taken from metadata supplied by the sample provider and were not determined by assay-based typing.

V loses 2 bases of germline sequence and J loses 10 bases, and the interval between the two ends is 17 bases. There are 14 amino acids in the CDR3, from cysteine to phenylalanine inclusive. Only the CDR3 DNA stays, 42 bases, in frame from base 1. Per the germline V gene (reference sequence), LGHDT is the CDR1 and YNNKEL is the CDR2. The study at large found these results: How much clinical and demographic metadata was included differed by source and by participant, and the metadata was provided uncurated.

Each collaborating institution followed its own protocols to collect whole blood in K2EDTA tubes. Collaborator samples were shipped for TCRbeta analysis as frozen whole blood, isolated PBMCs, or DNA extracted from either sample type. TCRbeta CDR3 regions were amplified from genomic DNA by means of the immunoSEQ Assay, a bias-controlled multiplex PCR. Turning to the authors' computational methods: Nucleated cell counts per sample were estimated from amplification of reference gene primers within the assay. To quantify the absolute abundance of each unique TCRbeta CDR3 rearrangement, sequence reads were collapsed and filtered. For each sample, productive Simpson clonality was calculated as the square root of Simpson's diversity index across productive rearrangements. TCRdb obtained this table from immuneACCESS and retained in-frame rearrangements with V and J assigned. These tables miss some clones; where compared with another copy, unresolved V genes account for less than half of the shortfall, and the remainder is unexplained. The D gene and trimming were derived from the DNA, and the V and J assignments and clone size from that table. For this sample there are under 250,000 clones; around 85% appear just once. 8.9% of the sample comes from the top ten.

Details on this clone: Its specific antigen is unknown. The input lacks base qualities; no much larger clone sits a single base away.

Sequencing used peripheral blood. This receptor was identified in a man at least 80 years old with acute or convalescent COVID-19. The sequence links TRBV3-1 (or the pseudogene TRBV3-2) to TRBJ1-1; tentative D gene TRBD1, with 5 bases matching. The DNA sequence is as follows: TGTGCCAGCAGCCAAAGGGTGGGGATCCAGGGAGCTTTCTTT. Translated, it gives CASSQRVGIQGAFF.